The entry below gives a single T cell receptor beta chain sequence along with its context. This clonotype has ten or more counts. What this receptor recognizes is not known. No base quality information exists; no much larger clone differs at one position. This specimen comes from a study of CD8 T cells in ankylosing spondylitis listed by TCRdb under 2017. For the wider study: The study profiled T cell receptor beta repertoires in healthy donors and ankylosing spondylitis patients to find disease-linked TCR variants. The whole study cohort included over 85 healthy donors and 20 to 30 ankylosing spondylitis patients. Peripheral blood samples were taken, and synovial fluid was additionally collected from ankylosing spondylitis patients.

The instrument was an Illumina HiSeq 2500. Quantitative 5'-RACE with molecular barcodes was the method used to prepare the TCR beta libraries. The paper's processing steps were these. To identify disease-linked TCR variants, a new computational method was used, one built on a probabilistic model of VDJ rearrangement. TCRdb reworked the public reads: Q25 trimming with fastp, MiXCR clone assembly, productive beta chains retained. Each entry merges the rows of one CDR3 protein and shows their most common DNA and genes. The V and J calls here are based on TCRdb, not the publication. Present in this sample are roughly 230,000 distinct CDR3 sequences, less than 9.5% of which were seen just once. The ten largest account for 4.8% of the sample. Inclusive of the bounding cysteine and phenylalanine, the CDR3 is 15 residues long. Only the CDR3 portion is preserved as DNA: 45 bases, with reading frame beginning at the first base. Trimming takes 1 base off V and 2 bases off J; junction bases not matched to a gene: 3. Sequences SGHRS (CDR1) and YFSETQ (CDR2) are obtained from the germline V gene.

Results the study describes overall, beyond this receptor: A TCR beta motif made up of about eight highly homologous amino acid variants appeared to be characteristic of blood from ankylosing spondylitis patients. The disease-linked clones showed a CD8+ phenotype and occurred at relatively low frequencies in peripheral blood. The disease-linked clones were reported to be significantly enriched in matched synovial fluid samples from ankylosing spondylitis patients. Some TCR beta motif variants had previously been reported in synovial fluid and blood of reactive arthritis patients, which suggested common disease-initiation mechanisms.

The TCR was taken from a female donor with ankylosing spondylitis or in good health (not recorded which). Rearrangement joined TRBV5-1 to TRBJ2-3, with TRBD2 matching 8 junction bases. The sample was blood, either unsorted or a sorted T cell fraction (not recorded which). DNA sequence: TGCGCCAGCAGCTTGACTAGCGGTCTCACAGATACGCAGTATTTT. This yields the protein CASSLTSGLTDTQYF.